Following are 5 T cell receptor beta chains from one sample sequenced in a study of T cells in Graves' hyperthyroidism and ophthalmopathy. The CDR3 regions of TCR beta were amplified from RNA transcripts. Using the HTBI primer set, a first-round RT-PCR was run on the TCR CDR3. TCRdb ran MiXCR on the multiplex PCR reads and lists one entry per CDR3 protein. The sample lists under 350,000 distinct CDR3 sequences, roughly 23% occurring once. Sample: blood. These receptor sequences come from a woman aged 50 to 60 with Graves' hyperthyroidism.

This clonotype was counted ten times or more. The rearrangement links TRBV2 to TRBJ1-2; 8 nucleotides agree with TRBD1. The CDR3 has 14 amino acids. Germline V gene lookup returns CDR1 SNHLY and CDR2 FYNNEI. Germline trimming cut 4 bases from V and 7 bases from J; bases unmatched to any gene: 8. The DNA for the CDR3 is TGTGCCAGCAGTGGGACAGGGTTTTATTCTGGCTACACCTTC. It translates to CASSGTGFYSGYTF. The whole variable domain, filled in from reference TRBV2 and TRBJ1-2, reads EPEVTQTPSHQVTQMGQEVILRCVPISNHLYFYWYRQILGQKVEFLVSFYNNEISEKSEIFDDQFSVERPDGSNFTLKIRSTKLEDSAMYFCASSGTGFYSGYTFGSGTRLTVV.

This clonotype was observed many times. This sequence joins TRBV15 and TRBJ1-1, with D possibly TRBD1 on 5 matching bases. Germline V gives CDR1 LNHNV, CDR2 YYDKDF (reference sequence). This CDR3 contains 14 residues. V shed 3 bases and J shed 4 bases, with 12 bases lying between them. This chain's CDR3 is CATSRWDGGTEAFF. DNA for the CDR3: TGTGCCACCAGCAGGTGGGACGGTGGCACTGAAGCTTTCTTT.

This clonotype has a single count. This sequence may be a read error, since a much larger clone differs from it by one base. This chain uses TRBV20-1 with TRBJ2-7; D possibly corresponds to TRBD2 (5 bases). Germline V CDR1 and CDR2: DFQATT, SNEGSKA (reference sequence). The CDR3 totals 13 residues. V dropped 3 bases and J dropped 7 bases, with 16 bases sitting between them. CDR3 DNA: TGCAGTGCTAGCGGGGTTGCGAGGTATGAGCAGTACTTC. Protein: CSASGVARYEQYF.

This clonotype has a handful of counts. The chain is built from TRBV30 and TRBJ2-2; possibly TRBD2 for D (6 bases). In germline, CDR1 is GTSNPN, CDR2 SVGIG (reference sequence). CDR3 length equals 14 residues. V was cut by 0 bases and J by 7 bases, with 12 bases left in between. The chain's CDR3 is CAWSVRRDVGELFF. DNA for the CDR3: TGTGCCTGGAGTGTACGGAGGGATGTCGGGGAGCTGTTTTTT.

This clonotype was observed at least ten times. This CDR3 reads CASRHQTGNTEAFF. CDR3 in DNA: TGTGCCAGCAGGCACCAAACAGGGAACACTGAAGCTTTCTTT. This chain uses TRBV6-2 or TRBV6-3 with TRBJ1-1; D possibly corresponds to TRBD1 (5 bases). The CDR3 is made up of 14 amino acids. With 6 bases removed from V and 1 base from J, the gap between germline ends came to 12 bases. Per the germline V gene, CDR1 is MNHEY and CDR2 is SVGEGT.